The present TCR beta chain was sequenced within a study of T-cell memory formation after mild COVID-19. Study as a whole: In these data, TCR clusters were largely donor specific.

Using constant-segment primers, 5'RACE produced TCR alpha and TCR beta cDNA libraries carrying sample barcodes and UMIs. Via MiXCR, TCRdb re-called the 5' RACE reads, giving one row per CDR3 protein. The sample lists more than 350,000 distinct CDR3 sequences; roughly 15% were seen once. The CDR3 has 15 amino acids. Deletions cut 3 bases from V and 2 bases from J, with 12 bases between. This clonotype was seen more than once but under ten times. The sample was PBMCs or a T cell subset sorted from them (not recorded which). This receptor was identified in a man between 18 and 35 years old who had mild COVID-19 (a few samples of this study predate the infection). Cell type and time point are not known. The chain carries TRBV12-3 or TRBV12-4 and TRBJ2-3, with D possibly TRBD2 on 6 matching bases. DNA for the CDR3: TGTGCCAGCAGTTTTTTAGCGGAAAACACAGATACGCAGTATTTT. This encodes CASSFLAENTDTQYF.